Included here is one T cell receptor beta chain sequence, with context. Its antigen is undetermined. These data come from a study of T cell repertoires and HLA-DP antigens. Study-wide results and limits: Pre-culture clonality, about 0.042, was far below sorted CD137+ clonality of around 0.38.

The method was immunoSEQ multiplex PCR; TCRdb's version includes in-frame clones alone and lacks a portion of them. The table includes around 110,000 clones, about 91% detected once. This clonotype originated in a woman aged 18-29 years in good health and CMV-seronegative. The sequenced sample consisted of CD4+ T cells from PBMCs.

The CDR3 DNA is TGTGCCACCCTTCGAGTGGGCACAGATACGCAGTATTTT. Its translation is CATLRVGTDTQYF. The V gene is TRBV6-5, the J gene TRBJ2-3; D is undetermined. This CDR3 is 13 amino acids long. Deletions cut 10 bases from V and 1 base from J, with 12 bases between. Germline V gene lookup returns CDR1 MNHEY and CDR2 SVGAGI.